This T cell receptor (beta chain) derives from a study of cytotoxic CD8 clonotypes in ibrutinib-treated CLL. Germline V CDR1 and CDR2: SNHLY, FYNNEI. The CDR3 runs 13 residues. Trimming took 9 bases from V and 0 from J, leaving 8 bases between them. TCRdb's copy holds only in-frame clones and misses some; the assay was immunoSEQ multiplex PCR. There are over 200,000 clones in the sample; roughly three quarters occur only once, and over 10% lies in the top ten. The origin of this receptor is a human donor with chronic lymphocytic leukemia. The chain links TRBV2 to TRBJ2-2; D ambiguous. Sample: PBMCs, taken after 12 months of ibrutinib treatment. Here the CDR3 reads CASTETNTGELFF. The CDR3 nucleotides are TGTGCCAGTACCGAGACGAACACCGGGGAGCTGTTTTTT. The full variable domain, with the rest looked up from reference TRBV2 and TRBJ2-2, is EPEVTQTPSHQVTQMGQEVILRCVPISNHLYFYWYRQILGQKVEFLVSFYNNEISEKSEIFDDQFSVERPDGSNFTLKIRSTKLEDSAMYFCASTETNTGELFFGEGSRLTVL.